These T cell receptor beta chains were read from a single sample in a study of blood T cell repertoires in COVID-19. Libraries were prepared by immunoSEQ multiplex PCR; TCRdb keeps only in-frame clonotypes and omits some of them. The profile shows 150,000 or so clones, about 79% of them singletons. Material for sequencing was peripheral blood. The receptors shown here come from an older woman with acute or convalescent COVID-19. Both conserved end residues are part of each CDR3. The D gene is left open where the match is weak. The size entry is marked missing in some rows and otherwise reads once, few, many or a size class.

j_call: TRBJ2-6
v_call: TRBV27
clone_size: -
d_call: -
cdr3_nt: TGTGCCAGCAGTCTCTCTGGGGCCAACGTCCTGACTTTC
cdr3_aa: CASSLSGANVLTF

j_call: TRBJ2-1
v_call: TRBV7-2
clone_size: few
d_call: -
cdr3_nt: TGTGCCAGCAGCCCTTCGGACTACCAACCCGCTGAGCAGTTCTTC
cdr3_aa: CASSPSDYQPAEQFF

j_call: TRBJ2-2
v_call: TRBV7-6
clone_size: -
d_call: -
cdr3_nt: TGTGCCAGCAGCCCTCCCCTTCGCTCCGGGACCGGGGAGCTGTTTTTT
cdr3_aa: CASSPPLRSGTGELFF

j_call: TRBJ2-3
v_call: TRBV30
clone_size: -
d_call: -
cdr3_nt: TGTGCCTGGAGTCCAATCTCGGCAGATACGCAGTATTTT
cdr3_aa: CAWSPISADTQYF

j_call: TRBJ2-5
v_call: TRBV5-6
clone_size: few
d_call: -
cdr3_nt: TGTGCCAGCAGCCCAGCTAGGCAGGAGACCCAGTACTTC
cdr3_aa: CASSPARQETQYF

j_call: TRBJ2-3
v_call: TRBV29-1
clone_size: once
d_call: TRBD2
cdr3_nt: TGCAGCGTAGCGGGGGGGACAGATACGCAGTATTTT
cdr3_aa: CSVAGGTDTQYF

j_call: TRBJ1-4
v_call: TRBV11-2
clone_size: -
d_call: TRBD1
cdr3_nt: TGTGCCAGCAGCTCCACAGGGGGACGGGAAAAACTGTTTTTT
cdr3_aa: CASSSTGGREKLFF

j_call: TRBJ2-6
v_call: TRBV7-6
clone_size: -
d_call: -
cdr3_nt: TGTGCCAGCAGCTTTGGCGGGGGCACTGGGGCCAACGTCCTGACTTTC
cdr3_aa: CASSFGGGTGANVLTF

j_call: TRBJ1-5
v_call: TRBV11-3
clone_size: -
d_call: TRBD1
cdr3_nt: TGTGCCAGCAGGCGAAGGGGGCCAGGTCCGCGACGGCAGCCCCAGCATTTT
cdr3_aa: CASRRRGPGPRRQPQHF

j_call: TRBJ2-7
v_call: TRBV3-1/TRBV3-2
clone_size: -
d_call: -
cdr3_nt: TGTGCCAGCAGCCAAGGGGCCGGGGACAAGAGCTCCTACGAGCAGTACTTC
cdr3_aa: CASSQGAGDKSSYEQYF

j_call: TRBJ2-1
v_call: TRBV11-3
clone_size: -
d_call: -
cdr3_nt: TGTGCCAGCAGCTCCTTCGGACGGGATTTCGGGAATGAGCAGTTCTTC
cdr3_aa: CASSSFGRDFGNEQFF

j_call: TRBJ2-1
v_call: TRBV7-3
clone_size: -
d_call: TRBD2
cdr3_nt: TGTGCCAGCAGCACAAGAGCGGGGGAGGTGTTCTTC
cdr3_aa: CASSTRAGEVFF

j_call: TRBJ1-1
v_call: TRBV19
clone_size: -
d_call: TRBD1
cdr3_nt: TGTGCCAGTAACAACGACAGGGGGTCCTCCATGGGCACTGAAGCTTTCTTT
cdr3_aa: CASNNDRGSSMGTEAFF

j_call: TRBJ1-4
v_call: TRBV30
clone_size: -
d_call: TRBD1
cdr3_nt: TGTGCCTGGAGTCCCCGGGACAGGGGGATTTCGGGAAAACTGTTTTTT
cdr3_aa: CAWSPRDRGISGKLFF

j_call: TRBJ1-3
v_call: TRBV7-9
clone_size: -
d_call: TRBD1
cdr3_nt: TGTGCCAGCAGCCTCACAGGGGGAAGTGTGGGAAACACCATATATTTT
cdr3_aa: CASSLTGGSVGNTIYF

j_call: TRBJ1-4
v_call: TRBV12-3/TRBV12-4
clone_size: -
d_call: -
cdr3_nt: TGTGCCAGCAGTCAAACGACAGGAAAACTGTTTTTT
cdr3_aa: CASSQTTGKLFF

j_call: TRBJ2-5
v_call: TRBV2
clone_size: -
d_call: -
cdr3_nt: TGTGCCAGCAGGGAGCTCGCGCAAACCCAAGAGACCCAGTACTTC
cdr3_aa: CASRELAQTQETQYF

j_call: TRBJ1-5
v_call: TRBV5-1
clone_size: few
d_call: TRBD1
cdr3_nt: TGCGCCAGCAGCTCGGGACAGCCCAATCAGCCCCAGCATTTT
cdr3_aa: CASSSGQPNQPQHF

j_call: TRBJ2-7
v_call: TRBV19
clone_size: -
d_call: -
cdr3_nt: TGTGCCAGTAGTTCAGAGGGGGGGATCTACGAGCAGTACTTC
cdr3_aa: CASSSEGGIYEQYF

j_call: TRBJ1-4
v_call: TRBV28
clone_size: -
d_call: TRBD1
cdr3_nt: TGTGCCAGCAGTCGGACAGGGGAAGTACAAAAACTGTTTTTT
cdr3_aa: CASSRTGEVQKLFF

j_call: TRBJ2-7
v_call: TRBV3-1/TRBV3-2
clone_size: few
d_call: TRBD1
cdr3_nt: TGTGCCAGCAGCCTCGGGACAGGGGAGTACGAGCAGTACTTC
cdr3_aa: CASSLGTGEYEQYF

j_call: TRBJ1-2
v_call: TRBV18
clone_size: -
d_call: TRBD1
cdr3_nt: TGTGCCAGCTCACCGGCATGGAACAGGGGGACCTATGGCTACACCTTC
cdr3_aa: CASSPAWNRGTYGYTF

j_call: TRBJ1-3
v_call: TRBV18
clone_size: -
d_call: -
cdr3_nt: TGTGCCAGCTCAGTTTCAGGGGCTGGAAACACCATATATTTT
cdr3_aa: CASSVSGAGNTIYF

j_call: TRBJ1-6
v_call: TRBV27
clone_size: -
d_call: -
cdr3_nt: TGTGAAAGCTCTGGGTGGGGGGATTCACCCCTCCACTTT
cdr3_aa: CESSGWGDSPLHF

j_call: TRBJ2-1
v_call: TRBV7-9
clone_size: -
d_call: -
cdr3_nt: TGTGCCAGCAGCTTGACAGTTAGCTCCTACAATGAGCAGTTCTTC
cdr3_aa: CASSLTVSSYNEQFF

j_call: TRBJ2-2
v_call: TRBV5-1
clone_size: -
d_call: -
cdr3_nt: TGCGCCAGCAGCTTCGAGGTGACGGGCGGGGAGCTGTTTTTT
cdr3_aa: CASSFEVTGGELFF

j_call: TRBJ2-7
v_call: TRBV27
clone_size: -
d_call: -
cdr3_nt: TGTGCCAGCAGTTTATCGAAAGGGAGCGAGCAGTACTTC
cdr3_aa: CASSLSKGSEQYF

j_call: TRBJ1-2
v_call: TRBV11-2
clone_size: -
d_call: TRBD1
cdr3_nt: TGTGCCAGCAGCTTCGACCCCCAGGGGGTGGGCTATGGCTACACCTTC
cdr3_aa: CASSFDPQGVGYGYTF

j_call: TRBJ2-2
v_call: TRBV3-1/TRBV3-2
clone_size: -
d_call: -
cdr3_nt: TGTGCCAGCAGCCAAGTGTACGGGGTGAACACCGGGGAGCTGTTTTTT
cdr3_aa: CASSQVYGVNTGELFF